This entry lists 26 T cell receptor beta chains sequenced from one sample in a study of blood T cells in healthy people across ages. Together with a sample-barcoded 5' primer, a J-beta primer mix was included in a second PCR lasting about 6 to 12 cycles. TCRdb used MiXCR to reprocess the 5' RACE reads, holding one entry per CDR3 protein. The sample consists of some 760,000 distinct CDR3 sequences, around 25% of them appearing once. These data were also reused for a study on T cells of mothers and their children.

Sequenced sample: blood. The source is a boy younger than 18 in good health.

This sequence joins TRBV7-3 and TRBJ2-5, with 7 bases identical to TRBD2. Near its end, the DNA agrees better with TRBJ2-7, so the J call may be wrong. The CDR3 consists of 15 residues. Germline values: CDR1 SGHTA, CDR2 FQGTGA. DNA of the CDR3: TGTGCCAGCAGCCCAGGACTAGGCAACGACTACGAGCAGTACTTC. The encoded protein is CASSPGLGNDYEQYF.

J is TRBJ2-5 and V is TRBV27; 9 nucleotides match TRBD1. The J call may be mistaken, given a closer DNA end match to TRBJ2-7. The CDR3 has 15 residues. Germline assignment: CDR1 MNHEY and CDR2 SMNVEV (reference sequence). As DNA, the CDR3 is TGTGCCAGCAGTGACAGGGGGGCCAATTGGGTCGAGCAGTACTTC. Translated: CASSDRGANWVEQYF.

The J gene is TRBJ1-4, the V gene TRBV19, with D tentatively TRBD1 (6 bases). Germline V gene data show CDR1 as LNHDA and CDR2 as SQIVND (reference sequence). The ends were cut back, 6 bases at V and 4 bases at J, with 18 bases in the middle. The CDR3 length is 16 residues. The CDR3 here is CASRPGPGQVNEKLFF. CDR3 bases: TGTGCCAGTAGACCTGGCCCGGGACAAGTTAATGAAAAACTGTTTTTT.

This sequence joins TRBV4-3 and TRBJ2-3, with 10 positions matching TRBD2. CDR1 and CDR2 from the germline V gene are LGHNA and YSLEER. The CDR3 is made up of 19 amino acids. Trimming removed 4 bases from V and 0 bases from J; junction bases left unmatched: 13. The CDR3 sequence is CASSRSPSGGPHSTDTQYF. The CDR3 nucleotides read TGCGCCAGCAGCCGCAGCCCTAGCGGGGGCCCGCATAGCACAGATACGCAGTATTTT.

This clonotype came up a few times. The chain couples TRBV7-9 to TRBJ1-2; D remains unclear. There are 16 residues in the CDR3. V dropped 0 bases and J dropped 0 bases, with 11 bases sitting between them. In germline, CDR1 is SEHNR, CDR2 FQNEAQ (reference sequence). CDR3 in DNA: TGTGCCAGCAGCTTAGCGCTGAGTCAAGCTAACTATGGCTACACCTTC. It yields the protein CASSLALSQANYGYTF.

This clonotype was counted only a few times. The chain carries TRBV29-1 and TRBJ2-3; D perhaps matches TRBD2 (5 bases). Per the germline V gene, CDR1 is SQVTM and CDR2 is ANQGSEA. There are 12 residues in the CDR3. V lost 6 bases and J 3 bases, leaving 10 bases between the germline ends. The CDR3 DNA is TGCAGCGTACGGACTGGGACAGATACGCAGTATTTT. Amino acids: CSVRTGTDTQYF.

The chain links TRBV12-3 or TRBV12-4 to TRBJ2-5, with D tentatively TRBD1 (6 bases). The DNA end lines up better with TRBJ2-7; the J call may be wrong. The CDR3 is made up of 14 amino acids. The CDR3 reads CAVCTGTRDYEQYF. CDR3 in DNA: TGTGCCGTTTGTACCGGGACAAGGGACTACGAGCAGTACTTC.

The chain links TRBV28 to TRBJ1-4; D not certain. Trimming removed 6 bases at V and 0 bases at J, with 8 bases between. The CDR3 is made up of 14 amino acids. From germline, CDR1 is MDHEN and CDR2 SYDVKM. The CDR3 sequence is CASRGGATNEKLFF. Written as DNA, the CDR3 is TGTGCCAGCAGGGGTGGGGCAACTAATGAAAAACTGTTTTTT. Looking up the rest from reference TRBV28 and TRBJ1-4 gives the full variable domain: DVKVTQSSRYLVKRTGEKVFLECVQDMDHENMFWYRQDPGLGLRLIYFSYDVKMKEKGDIPEGYSVSREKKERFSLILESASTNQTSMYLCASRGGATNEKLFFGSGTQLSVL.

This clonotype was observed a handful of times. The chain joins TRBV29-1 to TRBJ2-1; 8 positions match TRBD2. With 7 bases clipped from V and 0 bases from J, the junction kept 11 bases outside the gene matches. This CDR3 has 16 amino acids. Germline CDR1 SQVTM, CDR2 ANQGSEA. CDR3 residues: CSARSGTDSSYNEQFF. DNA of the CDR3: TGCAGCGCTCGTAGCGGGACCGATAGCTCCTACAATGAGCAGTTCTTC.

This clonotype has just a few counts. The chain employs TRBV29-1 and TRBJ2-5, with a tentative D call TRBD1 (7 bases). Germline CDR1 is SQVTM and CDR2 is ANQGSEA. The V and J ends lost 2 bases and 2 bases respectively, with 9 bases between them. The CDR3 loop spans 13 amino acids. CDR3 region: CSVEQGGQETQYF. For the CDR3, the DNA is TGCAGCGTTGAACAGGGGGGACAAGAGACCCAGTACTTC.

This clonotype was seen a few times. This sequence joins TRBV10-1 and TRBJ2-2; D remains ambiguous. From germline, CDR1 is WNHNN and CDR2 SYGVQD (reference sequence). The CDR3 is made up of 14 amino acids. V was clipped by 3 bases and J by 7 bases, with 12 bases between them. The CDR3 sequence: CASSDPRTGGELFF. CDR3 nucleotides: TGCGCCAGCAGTGATCCGCGGACGGGCGGGGAGCTGTTTTTT.

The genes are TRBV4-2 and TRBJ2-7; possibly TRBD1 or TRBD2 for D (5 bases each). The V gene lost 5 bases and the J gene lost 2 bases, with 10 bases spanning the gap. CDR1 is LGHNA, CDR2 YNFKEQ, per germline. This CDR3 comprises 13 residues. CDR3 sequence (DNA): TGTGCCAGCAGCGGGGCGGAGGCCTACGAGCAGTACTTC. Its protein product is CASSGAEAYEQYF.

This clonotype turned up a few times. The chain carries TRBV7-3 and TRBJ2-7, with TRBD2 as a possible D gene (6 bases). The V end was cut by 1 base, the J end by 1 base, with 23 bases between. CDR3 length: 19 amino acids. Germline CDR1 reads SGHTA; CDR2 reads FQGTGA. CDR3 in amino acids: CASSLRGPLQAGNSYEQYF. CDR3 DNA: TGTGCCAGCAGCTTAAGGGGACCCCTACAAGCGGGCAATTCCTACGAGCAGTACTTC. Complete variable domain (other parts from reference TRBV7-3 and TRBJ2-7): GAGVSQTPSNKVTEKGKYVELRCDPISGHTALYWYRQSLGQGPEFLIYFQGTGAADDSGLPNDRFFAVRPEGSVSTLKIQRTERGDSAVYLCASSLRGPLQAGNSYEQYFGPGTRLTVT.

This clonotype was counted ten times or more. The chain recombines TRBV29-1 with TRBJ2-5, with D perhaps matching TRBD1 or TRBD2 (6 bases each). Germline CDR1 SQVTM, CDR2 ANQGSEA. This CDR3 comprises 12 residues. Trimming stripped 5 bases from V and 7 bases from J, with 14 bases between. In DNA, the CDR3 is TGCAGCGTTATTCTAGGAGGGGGGACCCAGTACTTC. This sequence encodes CSVILGGGTQYF.

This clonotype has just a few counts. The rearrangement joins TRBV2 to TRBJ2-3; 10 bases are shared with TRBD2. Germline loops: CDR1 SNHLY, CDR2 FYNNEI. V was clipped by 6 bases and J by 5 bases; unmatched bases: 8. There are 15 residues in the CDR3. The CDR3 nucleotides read TGTGCCAGCAGCTCCCTAGCGGGAGACAGAGATACGCAGTATTTT. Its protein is CASSSLAGDRDTQYF.

The CDR3 here is CASSYNPQGGEKLFF. As DNA, the CDR3 is TGTGCCAGCAGCTATAACCCTCAGGGCGGTGAAAAACTGTTTTTT. The J gene is TRBJ1-4, the V gene TRBV7-2; D might be TRBD1 (5 bases). Germline values: CDR1 SGHTA, CDR2 FQGNSA. The V gene lost 4 bases and the J gene lost 7 bases, with 16 bases spanning the gap. This CDR3 is built from 15 residues.

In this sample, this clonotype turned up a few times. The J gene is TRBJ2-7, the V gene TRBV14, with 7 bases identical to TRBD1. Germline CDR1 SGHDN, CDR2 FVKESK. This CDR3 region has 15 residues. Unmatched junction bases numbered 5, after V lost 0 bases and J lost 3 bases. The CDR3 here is CASSQDPQGNYEQYF. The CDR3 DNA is TGTGCCAGCAGCCAAGATCCACAGGGGAACTACGAGCAGTACTTC.

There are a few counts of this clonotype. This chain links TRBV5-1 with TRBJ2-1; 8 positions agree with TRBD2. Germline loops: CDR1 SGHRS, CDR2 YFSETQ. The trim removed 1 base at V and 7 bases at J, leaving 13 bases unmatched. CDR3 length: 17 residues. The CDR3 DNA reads TGCGCCAGCAGCTTGAATTCGCTAGCGGGTGGTGGGAATGAGCAGTTCTTC. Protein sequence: CASSLNSLAGGGNEQFF. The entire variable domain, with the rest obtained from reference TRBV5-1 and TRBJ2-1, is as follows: KAGVTQTPRYLIKTRGQQVTLSCSPISGHRSVSWYQQTPGQGLQFLFEYFSETQRNKGNFPGRFSGRQFSNSRSEMNVSTLELGDSALYLCASSLNSLAGGGNEQFFGPGTRLTVL.

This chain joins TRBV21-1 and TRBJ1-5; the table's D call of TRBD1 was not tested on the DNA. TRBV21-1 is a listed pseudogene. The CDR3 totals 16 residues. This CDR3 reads CASSKNRGKGNQPQHF. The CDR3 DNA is TGTGCCAGCAGCAAAAATCGGGGAAAGGGCAATCAGCCCCAGCATTTT.

In nucleotides, the CDR3 is TGTGCCAGCAGCTTAGTGGGGCTAACAGGGTGGCTCAACGAGCAGTACTTC. Translated, it gives CASSLVGLTGWLNEQYF. The rearrangement links TRBV7-2 to TRBJ2-7; tentatively, D is TRBD1 (6 bases). From germline, CDR1 is SGHTA and CDR2 FQGNSA. This CDR3 has 17 amino acids. V lost 1 base and J 5 bases, leaving 21 bases between the germline ends. Together with reference TRBV7-2 and TRBJ2-7, the CDR3 gives the full variable domain: GAGVSQSPSNKVTEKGKDVELRCDPISGHTALYWYRQSLGQGLEFLIYFQGNSAPDKSGLPSDRFSAERTGGSVSTLTIQRTQQEDSAVYLCASSLVGLTGWLNEQYFGPGTRLTVT.

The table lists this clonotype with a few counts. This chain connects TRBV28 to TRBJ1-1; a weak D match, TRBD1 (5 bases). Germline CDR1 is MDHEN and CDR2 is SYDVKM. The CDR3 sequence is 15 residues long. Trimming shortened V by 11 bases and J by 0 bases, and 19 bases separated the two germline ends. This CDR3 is CAAWGSFVMNTEAFF. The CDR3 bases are TGTGCCGCATGGGGGTCATTCGTCATGAACACTGAAGCTTTCTTT.

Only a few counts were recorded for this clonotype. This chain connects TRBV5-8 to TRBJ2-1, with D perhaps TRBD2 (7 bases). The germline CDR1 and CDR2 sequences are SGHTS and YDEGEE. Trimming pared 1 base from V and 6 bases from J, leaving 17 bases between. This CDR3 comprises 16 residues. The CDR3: CASSLIPARGGNEQFF. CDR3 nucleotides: TGTGCCAGCAGCTTGATCCCAGCGAGGGGGGGCAATGAGCAGTTCTTC.

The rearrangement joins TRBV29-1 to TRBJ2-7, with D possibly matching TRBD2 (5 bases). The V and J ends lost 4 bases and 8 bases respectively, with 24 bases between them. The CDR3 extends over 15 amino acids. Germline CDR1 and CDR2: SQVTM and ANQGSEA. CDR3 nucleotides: TGCAGCGTTGTCCAGACGAGGACTTACCCACCAAAGCAGTACTTC. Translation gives CSVVQTRTYPPKQYF.

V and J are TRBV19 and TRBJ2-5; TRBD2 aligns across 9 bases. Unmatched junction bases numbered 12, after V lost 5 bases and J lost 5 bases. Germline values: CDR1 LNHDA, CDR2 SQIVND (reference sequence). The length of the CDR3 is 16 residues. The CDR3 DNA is TGTGCCAGTAGTTCCCAGCGGGGGGCCAGCCCGGAGACCCAGTACTTC. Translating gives CASSSQRGASPETQYF.

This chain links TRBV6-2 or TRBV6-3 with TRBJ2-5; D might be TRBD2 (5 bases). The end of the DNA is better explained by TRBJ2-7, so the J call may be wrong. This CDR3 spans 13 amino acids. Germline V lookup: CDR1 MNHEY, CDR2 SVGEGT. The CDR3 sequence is CASGSGLLDEQYF. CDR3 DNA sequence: TGTGCCAGCGGATCGGGGTTACTGGACGAGCAGTACTTC.

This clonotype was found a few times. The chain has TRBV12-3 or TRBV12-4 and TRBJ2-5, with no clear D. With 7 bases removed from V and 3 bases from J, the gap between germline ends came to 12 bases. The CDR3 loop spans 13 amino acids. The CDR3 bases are TGTGCCAGCACCCTAGGGATGGAAGAGACCCAGTACTTC. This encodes CASTLGMEETQYF.